This TCR beta chain originates from a study of blood T cell repertoires in COVID-19. Study context: The United States, Italy and Spain provided the acute and convalescent COVID-19 samples. PBMCs, B-cell-depleted T cells, or T cells were the source of the cDNA or gDNA that made up the material.

This CDR3 has 13 amino acids. V was shortened by 5 bases and J by 4 bases, with 11 bases between the two germline ends. CDR1 SGHTA and CDR2 FQGNSA come from the germline V gene. Authors' methods: Scientists estimated how many nucleated cells there were by amplifying reference gene primers. The table came from immunoSEQ multiplex PCR; TCRdb's copy has only in-frame clones and leaves some out. The V and J calls and clone size are taken from that table; D and trimming were inferred from the DNA. The sample yields over 75,000 clones, 90% seen once. This sequence originates from a man between 60 and 75 years old with acute or convalescent COVID-19. The gene calls are TRBV7-2 and TRBJ1-2, with a possible D match to TRBD1 (5 bases). The sequenced sample was peripheral blood. The chain's CDR3 is CASSPDKFYGYTF. The CDR3 DNA is TGTGCCAGCAGCCCGGACAAGTTCTATGGCTACACCTTC. The full variable domain, in which reference TRBV7-2 and TRBJ1-2 provide the parts outside the CDR3, is GAGVSQSPSNKVTEKGKDVELRCDPISGHTALYWYRQSLGQGLEFLIYFQGNSAPDKSGLPSDRFSAERTGGSVSTLTIQRTQQEDSAVYLCASSPDKFYGYTFGSGTRLTVV.